This TCR beta chain was sequenced during a study of early T cells in non-severe SARS-CoV-2 infection. CDR1 SSHAT and CDR2 FNYEAQ come from the germline V gene (reference sequence). CDR3 length equals 17 residues. Study-wide results and caveats: Comparison of clonotypes with VDJdb favored anti-spike CD8 responses while missing private and CD4 specificities.

In its sample, this clonotype was seen many times. The antigen is undetermined. The germline gene is not matched at one end of the junction; a read error may be the cause. Individual cDNA molecules received unique molecular identifiers. TCRdb independently ran MiXCR on the 5' RACE reads; one entry per CDR3 protein. The table has 55,000 to 65,000 distinct CDR3 sequences, about 8.9% seen once. The rearrangement links TRBV7-7 to TRBJ2-5; 16 positions match TRBD2. The sequence was obtained from an adult who was a healthcare worker with PCR-confirmed SARS-CoV-2 infection or an uninfected control (not recorded which). Sequenced: whole blood. The CDR3 DNA reads as TGTGCTAGCAGTCGGGGACTAGCGGGAGGGATTAAAGAGACCCAGTACTTC. Its translation is CASSRGLAGGIKETQYF.